This TCR beta chain is from a study of blood T cell repertoires in COVID-19. The wider study: Specimens from acute and convalescent COVID-19 originated in the United States, Italy and Spain. Sample material is recorded as cDNA or gDNA derived from T cells, B-cell-depleted T cells, or PBMCs.

There are 15 residues in the CDR3. Germline V lookup: CDR1 MDHEN, CDR2 SYDVKM. The V and J ends lost 6 bases and 5 bases, in that order; junction bases with no gene match: 10. Original processing notes: By means of reference gene primer amplification, nucleated cell counts were estimated. The repertoire was sequenced with immunoSEQ multiplex PCR; TCRdb's copy has only in-frame clones and lacks some. That table gives V, J and clone size, and the DNA gave D and trimming. The table includes 65,000 or so clones, around 90% detected once. This clone has only one observation. This receptor was taken from a human donor with acute or convalescent COVID-19. The donor label of this sample is uncertain. J is TRBJ1-2 and V is TRBV28; the match to TRBD1 covers 9 bases. Sample: peripheral blood. CDR3 bases: TGTGCCAGCAGGGAACAGGGGGCGGGATTATATGGCTACACCTTC. It translates to CASREQGAGLYGYTF.